These T cell receptor beta chains were read from a single sample in a study of a mutant IDH1 vaccine in newly diagnosed glioma. Using immunoSEQ multiplex PCR, the repertoire was profiled, and TCRdb retains in-frame clones only, with some absent. Counted here are roughly 71,000 clones, 80% to 90% occurring once; the ten biggest clones make up over 2.5%. The material was PBMCs, obtained from a glioma patient treated with radiotherapy, temozolomide or both. The receptors derive from a man aged 25-45 years with glioma. CDR3s include the opening cysteine and the closing phenylalanine or tryptophan. D genes are given only for firm matches. Where a row states a size, it is once, few, many or the class of an expanded clone; other rows omit it.

clone size: -; D gene: TRBD1; V gene: TRBV2; J gene: TRBJ2-1; CDR3 DNA: TGTGCCAGCAGTGAATACGGGGACAGGGATTACAATGAGCAGTTCTTC; CDR3 protein: CASSEYGDRDYNEQFF
clone size: -; D gene: TRBD1; V gene: TRBV5-6; J gene: TRBJ1-5; CDR3 DNA: TGTGCCAGCAGCTCCAGAAGACAGGGGGCCAGCAATCAGCCCCAGCATTTT; CDR3 protein: CASSSRRQGASNQPQHF
clone size: -; D gene: -; V gene: TRBV28; J gene: TRBJ2-5; CDR3 DNA: TGTGCCAGCAGTTTACAGCGGATTGGGGTCCAAGAGACCCAGTACTTC; CDR3 protein: CASSLQRIGVQETQYF
clone size: few; D gene: -; V gene: TRBV7-8; J gene: TRBJ1-4; CDR3 DNA: TGTGCCAGCAGCTTAGCCCTAGTACCTGCAACTAATGAAAAACTGTTTTTT; CDR3 protein: CASSLALVPATNEKLFF
clone size: -; D gene: TRBD2; V gene: TRBV5-1; J gene: TRBJ2-2; CDR3 DNA: TGCGCCAGCAGCCGCGCGGGGGCGAACACCGGGGAGCTGTTTTTT; CDR3 protein: CASSRAGANTGELFF
clone size: -; D gene: -; V gene: TRBV28; J gene: TRBJ2-7; CDR3 DNA: TGTGCCAGCAGCTTTTTATCGGGACCTAACTACGAGCAGTACTTC; CDR3 protein: CASSFLSGPNYEQYF
clone size: -; D gene: TRBD1; V gene: TRBV7-9; J gene: TRBJ1-1; CDR3 DNA: TGTGCCAGCAGCTTAGCACAGGGGTCGAGGACTGAAGCTTTCTTT; CDR3 protein: CASSLAQGSRTEAFF
clone size: -; D gene: -; V gene: TRBV27; J gene: TRBJ2-4; CDR3 DNA: TGTGCCAGCAAACGGGACCCGGTAGCCAAAAACATTCAGTACTTC; CDR3 protein: CASKRDPVAKNIQYF
clone size: -; D gene: -; V gene: TRBV7-2; J gene: TRBJ1-5; CDR3 DNA: TGTGCCAGCAGCTTAGCCAGCGGTCGCAATCAGCCCCAGCATTTT; CDR3 protein: CASSLASGRNQPQHF
clone size: -; D gene: TRBD1; V gene: TRBV6-1; J gene: TRBJ1-1; CDR3 DNA: TGTGCCAGCATCTTACAGGGGAGGACTGAAGCTTTCTTT; CDR3 protein: CASILQGRTEAFF
clone size: -; D gene: TRBD2; V gene: TRBV5-1; J gene: TRBJ2-7; CDR3 DNA: TGCGCCAGCAGCTTGGACGCGGGGGCCTACGAGCAGTACTTC; CDR3 protein: CASSLDAGAYEQYF
clone size: -; D gene: TRBD1; V gene: TRBV7-9; J gene: TRBJ1-1; CDR3 DNA: TGTGCCAGCAGCCACGGACAGGCTATGAACACTGAAGCTTTCTTT; CDR3 protein: CASSHGQAMNTEAFF
clone size: -; D gene: -; V gene: TRBV19; J gene: TRBJ2-7; CDR3 DNA: TGTGCCAGTAGTTTACAGGATGTAAAGTACTTC; CDR3 protein: CASSLQDVKYF
clone size: -; D gene: -; V gene: TRBV18; J gene: TRBJ1-4; CDR3 DNA: TGTGCCAGCTCACCACCTGGTACCGAGTCTCGTGAAAAACTGTTTTTT; CDR3 protein: CASSPPGTESREKLFF
clone size: -; D gene: -; V gene: TRBV6-5; J gene: TRBJ1-6; CDR3 DNA: TGTGCCAGCAGTTACGGAGGAAGTGTACCCCTCCACTTT; CDR3 protein: CASSYGGSVPLHF
clone size: -; D gene: TRBD1; V gene: TRBV6-1; J gene: TRBJ1-1; CDR3 DNA: TGTGCCAGCAGAGGGGACAGGATGAACACTGAAGCTTTCTTT; CDR3 protein: CASRGDRMNTEAFF
clone size: -; D gene: TRBD1; V gene: TRBV7-2; J gene: TRBJ1-2; CDR3 DNA: TGTGCCAGCAGCTTAGCGGGACAGGGAACTATCGGCTACACCTTC; CDR3 protein: CASSLAGQGTIGYTF
clone size: once; D gene: -; V gene: TRBV5-1; J gene: TRBJ2-3; CDR3 DNA: TGCGCCAGCAGCTTCTCGACCAGCACAGATACGCAGTATTTT; CDR3 protein: CASSFSTSTDTQYF
clone size: -; D gene: TRBD2; V gene: TRBV4-2; J gene: TRBJ2-3; CDR3 DNA: TGTGCCAGCAGCCAAGATGCGGCGGGGGGTAACCCAATAGCGCAGTATTTT; CDR3 protein: CASSQDAAGGNPIAQYF
clone size: -; D gene: -; V gene: TRBV6-1; J gene: TRBJ1-1; CDR3 DNA: TGTGCCAGCATGGAGAGAGGGAACACTGAAGCTTTCTTT; CDR3 protein: CASMERGNTEAFF
clone size: -; D gene: TRBD2; V gene: TRBV7-9; J gene: TRBJ2-3; CDR3 DNA: TGTGCCAGCAGGACCCGGAGTCCTAGCGGGGGCACAGATACGCAGTATTTT; CDR3 protein: CASRTRSPSGGTDTQYF
clone size: -; D gene: TRBD1; V gene: TRBV28; J gene: TRBJ2-1; CDR3 DNA: TGTGCCAGCAGTACCGAGACAGGGAGCTCCTACAATGAGCAGTTCTTC; CDR3 protein: CASSTETGSSYNEQFF